One sample yielded the 21 T cell receptor beta chains listed below, sequenced in a study of blood T cell repertoires in COVID-19. Sequencing was performed with immunoSEQ multiplex PCR; in TCRdb, only in-frame clones are kept and a portion is missing. Among hundreds of thousands of clones listed, about 88% were seen once. The sequenced sample consisted of PBMCs or T cells enriched from blood (not recorded which). The receptors stem from a man under 40 with acute COVID-19.

The chain combines TRBV19 with TRBJ1-2, with D perhaps TRBD1 (6 bases). Germline CDR1 and CDR2: LNHDA and SQIVND (reference sequence). V was clipped by 5 bases and J by 7 bases, with 20 bases between them. The CDR3 sequence is 15 residues long. The CDR3: CASSEYRDILRGYTF. CDR3 in DNA: TGTGCCAGTAGTGAGTACCGGGACATCCTCCGTGGCTACACCTTC.

This rearrangement joins TRBV5-4 to TRBJ2-5; a possible D gene is TRBD1 (6 bases). Trimming took 2 bases from V and 5 from J, leaving 13 bases between them. CDR3 size: 14 residues. Germline-derived CDR1 and CDR2 are SGHNT and YYREEE (reference sequence). The CDR3 DNA reads TGTGCCAGCAGCTTAGGAGGTAGGGGGGAGACCCAGTACTTC. This codes for CASSLGGRGETQYF.

The chain is built from TRBV10-3 and TRBJ1-3; 7 bases agree with TRBD1. The J segment lost 4 bases and the V segment lost 2 bases, leaving 5 bases of the junction unmatched. Germline V gives CDR1 ENHRY, CDR2 SYGVKD. The CDR3 is made up of 15 amino acids. In DNA, the CDR3 is TGTGCCATCAGTGAGCCTAGACAGGGAGGAAACACCATATATTTT. It is translated as CAISEPRQGGNTIYF.

This chain uses TRBV27 with TRBJ2-3; 7 positions match TRBD2. The V and J ends lost 6 bases and 2 bases, in that order; junction bases with no gene match: 17. The CDR3 is made up of 18 amino acids. CDR1 and CDR2 from the germline V gene are MNHEY and SMNVEV (reference sequence). CDR3 sequence: CASRDFGGSASYTDTQYF. The CDR3 nucleotides are TGTGCCAGCAGGGATTTTGGCGGGAGCGCTTCTTACACAGATACGCAGTATTTT.

The CDR3 bases are TGTGCCAGCTCACCCCTCGCAGGGGGACTTAATGAAAAACTGTTTTTT. This codes for CASSPLAGGLNEKLFF. The rearrangement uses TRBV18 and TRBJ1-4; 7 positions match TRBD1. CDR1 and CDR2 from the germline V gene are KGHSH and LQKENI. The V and J ends lost 3 bases and 4 bases, in that order; junction bases with no gene match: 8. The CDR3 is 16 residues long.

This chain joins TRBV14 and TRBJ1-2; D possibly corresponds to TRBD1 (5 bases). Germline CDR1 and CDR2: SGHDN and FVKESK. The V gene lost 0 bases and the J gene lost 1 base, with 21 bases spanning the gap. This CDR3 is 19 amino acids long. The CDR3 is CASSQDLDWAGRRNYGYTF. CDR3 bases: TGTGCCAGCAGCCAAGATCTTGATTGGGCAGGGCGACGTAACTATGGCTACACCTTC.

This clone was observed once. The V and J genes are TRBV13 and TRBJ1-5; D gene unclear. The CDR3 covers 15 residues. Trimming shortened V by 5 bases and J by 1 base, and 12 bases separated the two germline ends. Germline loops: CDR1 PRHDT, CDR2 FYEKMQ (reference sequence). CDR3 sequence reads: CASSLGRGSNQPQHF. DNA of the CDR3: TGTGCCAGCAGCCTCGGGCGCGGGAGCAATCAGCCCCAGCATTTT.

The V call is TRBV24-1, the J call TRBJ1-2, with D hard to call. This CDR3 spans 13 amino acids. V was pared by 2 bases and J by 1 base, with 4 bases between. Germline loops: CDR1 KGHDR, CDR2 SFDVKD. Written as DNA, the CDR3 is TGTGCCACCAGTGATTCGAGTAACTATGGCTACACCTTC. This sequence encodes CATSDSSNYGYTF.

The chain employs TRBV27 and TRBJ1-1, with 7 bases lining up with TRBD1. Germline V gene lookup returns CDR1 MNHEY and CDR2 SMNVEV (reference sequence). The CDR3 runs to 14 residues. Trimming took 6 bases from V and 5 from J; bases not matched to a gene: 9. The CDR3 reads CASSLMEGATEAFF. The CDR3 DNA reads as TGTGCCAGCAGCCTCATGGAGGGGGCGACTGAAGCTTTCTTT.

The V call is TRBV4-3, the J call TRBJ1-2; weak D call: TRBD1 (5 bases). V dropped 4 bases and J dropped 2 bases, with 11 bases sitting between them. The CDR3 extends over 14 amino acids. CDR1 and CDR2 (germline): LGHNA, YSLEER. CDR3 coding DNA: TGCGCCAGCAGCCCCGACAGAGTAAACTATGGCTACACCTTC. Encoded protein: CASSPDRVNYGYTF.

V gene TRBV10-1 combines with J gene TRBJ2-3; 14 bases match TRBD2. V was clipped by 9 bases and J by 5 bases; unmatched bases: 4. The germline V gene encodes CDR1 WNHNN and CDR2 SYGVQD (reference sequence). The CDR3 has 14 amino acids. The DNA of the CDR3 is TGCGCCAGGGGACTAGCGGGAGTGAAAGATACGCAGTATTTT. Translating gives CARGLAGVKDTQYF.

This sequence joins TRBV9 and TRBJ2-5, with 9 bases that match TRBD2. Germline-derived CDR1 and CDR2 are SGDLS and YYNGEE. CDR3 length: 17 residues. After removal of 4 bases from V and 1 base from J, the junction contained 11 bases not matched to a gene. The DNA of the CDR3 is TGTGCCAGCAGCTCCGGGGGGCTAGCGGGACTCCAAGAGACCCAGTACTTC. Translation: CASSSGGLAGLQETQYF.

This sequence joins TRBV18 and TRBJ1-1, with 9 bases matching TRBD1. Germline V gene lookup returns CDR1 KGHSH and CDR2 LQKENI. The CDR3 consists of 16 residues. The trim removed 1 base at V and 4 bases at J, leaving 7 bases unmatched. The CDR3 sequence is CASSPRTGVYGTEAFF. The DNA of the CDR3 is TGTGCCAGCTCACCACGGACAGGGGTATATGGCACTGAAGCTTTCTTT.

The CDR3 is CASSLRGLFTGELFF. Written as DNA, the CDR3 is TGTGCCAGCAGCTTAAGGGGACTATTCACCGGGGAGCTGTTTTTT. The gene calls are TRBV7-9 and TRBJ2-2; 7 bases map to TRBD2. The CDR3 is made up of 15 amino acids. Unmatched junction bases numbered 4, after V lost 2 bases and J lost 4 bases. CDR1 and CDR2 from the germline V gene are SEHNR and FQNEAQ (reference sequence).

V and J are TRBV11-2 and TRBJ2-1; the match to TRBD2 covers 7 bases. Germline CDR1 reads SGHAT; CDR2 reads FQNNGV. Trimming took 5 bases from V and 8 from J; bases not matched to a gene: 9. This CDR3 contains 14 residues. The CDR3 DNA reads as TGTGCCAGCAGCGCCTCGGGGGGTACGGATGAGCAGTTCTTC. It codes for CASSASGGTDEQFF.

This chain joins TRBV29-1 and TRBJ1-1, with D tentatively TRBD1 (5 bases). Trimming took 4 bases from V and 5 from J, leaving 17 bases between them. Germline CDR1 is SQVTM and CDR2 is ANQGSEA. This CDR3 is built from 14 residues. The CDR3 sequence: CSVAPKSGETEAFF. CDR3 bases: TGCAGCGTTGCTCCCAAATCGGGGGAAACTGAAGCTTTCTTT.

The rearrangement links TRBV6-5 to TRBJ2-7, with 13 bases lining up with TRBD2. V was pared by 5 bases and J by 6 bases, with 1 base of the junction left unmatched. Germline values: CDR1 MNHEY, CDR2 SVGAGI. The CDR3 runs to 13 residues. The CDR3, as DNA: TGTGCCAGCAGTCGACTAGCGGGAGGCGAGCAGTACGTC. Residues: CASSRLAGGEQYV.

This clone was seen a single time. The identical CDR3 is also encoded by other nucleotide sequences in the sample. The chain links TRBV6-5 to TRBJ2-5; TRBD1 might be the D (5 bases). Germline V CDR1 and CDR2: MNHEY, SVGAGI. This CDR3 comprises 13 residues. V was pared by 6 bases and J by 3 bases, with 11 bases between. The CDR3 loop is CASRARREETQYF. The CDR3 DNA reads as TGTGCCAGCAGGGCCCGCAGGGAAGAGACCCAGTACTTC.

The chain carries TRBV7-2 and TRBJ2-5; D may be TRBD1 (5 bases). CDR1 SGHTA and CDR2 FQGNSA come from the germline V gene. V was cut by 3 bases and J by 4 bases, with 12 bases left in between. The CDR3 is 14 residues long. The CDR3 is CASSLGLVPETQYF. The CDR3 bases are TGTGCCAGCAGCTTGGGGCTAGTTCCAGAGACCCAGTACTTC. The full variable domain, in which reference TRBV7-2 and TRBJ2-5 provide the parts outside the CDR3, is GAGVSQSPSNKVTEKGKDVELRCDPISGHTALYWYRQSLGQGLEFLIYFQGNSAPDKSGLPSDRFSAERTGGSVSTLTIQRTQQEDSAVYLCASSLGLVPETQYFGPGTRLLVL.

This chain links TRBV5-1 with TRBJ1-1; the D gene is possibly TRBD1 (5 bases). Per the germline V gene, CDR1 is SGHRS and CDR2 is YFSETQ. This CDR3 has 16 amino acids. V lost 4 bases and J 1 base, leaving 17 bases between the germline ends. CDR3 DNA sequence: TGCGCCAGCAGCCCACTGGCGGGGGACGGGAACACTGAAGCTTTCTTT. Amino acid sequence: CASSPLAGDGNTEAFF.

V is TRBV9 and J is TRBJ2-5; TRBD2 agrees at 10 bases. With V trimmed by 4 bases and J by 5 bases, 8 bases remained unmatched. Germline V gives CDR1 SGDLS, CDR2 YYNGEE. This CDR3 is built from 15 residues. In DNA, the CDR3 is TGTGCCAGCAGCCCGCATCTAGCGGGAGTGGAGACCCAGTACTTC. Translation gives CASSPHLAGVETQYF. Complete variable domain (other parts from reference TRBV9 and TRBJ2-5): DSGVTQTPKHLITATGQRVTLRCSPRSGDLSVYWYQQSLDQGLQFLIQYYNGEERAKGNILERFSAQQFPDLHSELNLSSLELGDSALYFCASSPHLAGVETQYFGPGTRLLVL.